What follows describes a single TCR beta chain. Its antigen is unknown. The data were taken from a study of cytotoxic CD8 clonotypes in ibrutinib-treated CLL. General study points: Baseline levels of clonality went above those of age-matched healthy donors and moved with circulating CD8+ T-cell counts. Having risen at ibrutinib response, clonality had fallen back toward baseline by progression.

V was pared by 1 base and J by 5 bases, with 11 bases between. CDR3 length: 13 amino acids. Per the germline V gene, CDR1 is GTSNPN and CDR2 is SVGIG (reference sequence). A 1 in 200,000 to 1 in 1 million T cell depth was the sequencing target. The table came from immunoSEQ multiplex PCR; TCRdb's copy has only in-frame clones and leaves some out. The repertoire consists of about 200,000 clones, with around 75% occurring once and the leading ten covering 5.5% to 6%. The receptor's source is a human donor with chronic lymphocytic leukemia. The sequencing here drew on PBMCs, taken after 12 months of ibrutinib treatment. This chain uses TRBV30 with TRBJ2-5; the D is unclear. The CDR3 sequence: CAWSAARRETQYF. CDR3 DNA sequence: TGTGCCTGGAGTGCAGCTCGGCGGGAGACCCAGTACTTC.